Presented here are 7 T cell receptor beta chains from one specimen sequenced in a study of cytomegalovirus exposure and HLA in healthy donors. Amplification used 60 Vbeta primers and 13 Jbeta primers. TCRdb's table, derived via immunoSEQ multiplex PCR, lists solely in-frame clones and lacks some. The table shows about 96,000 clones, with around 79% occurring only once. Sequencing used PBMCs. These receptors all stem from a woman between 70 and 85 years old in good health and CMV-seropositive.

This chain connects TRBV13 to TRBJ2-1, with 10 bases that match TRBD2. J was trimmed by 2 bases and V by 4 bases; bases with no gene match: 14. CDR3 length: 19 residues. The germline CDR1 and CDR2 sequences are PRHDT and FYEKMQ (reference sequence). CDR3 protein: CASSSLNLLAGATYNEQFF. The CDR3 region has the DNA TGTGCCAGCAGCTCTCTAAACCTCCTAGCGGGAGCCACCTACAATGAGCAGTTCTTC.

The gene calls are TRBV20-1 and TRBJ2-7, with D unclear. The CDR3 totals 11 residues. V lost 5 bases and J 4 bases, leaving 9 bases between the germline ends. Looked up from germline, CDR1 is DFQATT and CDR2 is SNEGSKA (reference sequence). CDR3 in amino acids: CSAPTTYEQYF. The CDR3 DNA follows: TGCAGTGCTCCTACTACGTACGAGCAGTACTTC.

The chain employs TRBV18 and TRBJ2-1; 11 bases fit TRBD2. The CDR3 has 17 residues. Germline CDR1 KGHSH, CDR2 LQKENI. The ends lost 6 bases at V and 1 base at J; junction bases unmatched: 8. The CDR3 sequence is CASSQGLAGVSYNEQFF. In nucleotides, the CDR3 is TGTGCCAGCTCCCAAGGACTAGCGGGTGTTTCCTACAATGAGCAGTTCTTC.

The chain employs TRBV5-1 and TRBJ2-1, with D perhaps TRBD1 (6 bases). The germline CDR1 and CDR2 sequences are SGHRS and YFSETQ. The CDR3 runs 16 residues. Trimming removed 5 bases at V and 9 bases at J, with 24 bases between. CDR3 sequence (DNA): TGCGCCAGCAGTCTCGCACAGGGAGTGAGGGGGAGTGAGCAGTTCTTC. Protein: CASSLAQGVRGSEQFF.

The V call is TRBV7-6, the J call TRBJ2-1; 13 nucleotides line up with TRBD2. V lost 1 base, J lost 9 bases, and 9 bases stayed unmatched. Germline loops: CDR1 SGHVS, CDR2 FNYEAQ. This CDR3 comprises 17 residues. CDR3 DNA: TGTGCCAGCAGCTTAGGAAATCCGGGACTAGCGGGAACTGAGCAGTTCTTC. Encoded protein: CASSLGNPGLAGTEQFF.

Turning to this clone: Compared with germline, one end of the junction differs, possibly owing to a read error. This chain connects TRBV7-2 to TRBJ2-7; 8 bases map to TRBD1. The CDR3 consists of 17 residues. Germline assignment: CDR1 SGHTA and CDR2 FQGNSA. CDR3 amino acids: CASSLVGTGTGSSEQYF. The CDR3, as DNA: TGTGCCAGCAGCTTAGTGGGGACCGGGACAGGTTCCTCCGAGCAGTACTTC. The variable domain in full, with the rest retrieved from reference TRBV7-2 and TRBJ2-7, is GAGVSQSPSNKVTEKGKDVELRCDPISGHTALYWYRQSLGQGLEFLIYFQGNSAPDKSGLPSDRFSAERTGGSVSTLTIQRTQQEDSAVYLCASSLVGTGTGSSEQYFGPGTRLTVT.

The chain recombines TRBV7-2 with TRBJ2-2; 9 nucleotides align to TRBD2. J was trimmed by 1 base and V by 4 bases; bases with no gene match: 4. The CDR3 loop spans 16 amino acids. CDR1 is SGHTA and CDR2 is FQGNSA in the germline V gene. The CDR3 region has the DNA TGTGCCAGCAGCTCCCGACTAGCGGTGAACACCGGGGAGCTGTTTTTT. Its protein is CASSSRLAVNTGELFF. Full variable domain (outside the CDR3, taken from reference TRBV7-2 and TRBJ2-2): GAGVSQSPSNKVTEKGKDVELRCDPISGHTALYWYRQSLGQGLEFLIYFQGNSAPDKSGLPSDRFSAERTGGSVSTLTIQRTQQEDSAVYLCASSSRLAVNTGELFFGEGSRLTVL.